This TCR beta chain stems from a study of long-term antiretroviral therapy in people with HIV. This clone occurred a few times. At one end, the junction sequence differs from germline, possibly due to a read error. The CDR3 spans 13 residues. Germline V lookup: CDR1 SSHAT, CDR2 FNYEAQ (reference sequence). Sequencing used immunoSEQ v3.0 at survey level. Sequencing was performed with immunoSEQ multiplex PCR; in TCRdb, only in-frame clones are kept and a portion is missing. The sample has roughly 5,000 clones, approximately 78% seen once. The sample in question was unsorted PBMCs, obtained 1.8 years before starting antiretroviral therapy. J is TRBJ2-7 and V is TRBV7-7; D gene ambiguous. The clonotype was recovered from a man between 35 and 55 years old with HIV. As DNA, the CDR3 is TGTGCTAGCAGCTTAAGGAACGGCTACGAGCAGTACTTC. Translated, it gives CASSLRNGYEQYF.